This T cell receptor beta chain came from a study of yellow fever vaccine responses in identical twins. Study results and limitations: Vaccine-induced T cell responses in twins were reportedly observed to appear partly convergent, partly personalized.

CDR1 and CDR2 (germline): SGHVS, FNYEAQ. The V gene lost 1 base and the J gene lost 2 bases, with 12 bases spanning the gap. This CDR3 has 15 residues. This clonotype appeared a single time. Its antigen is not known. TCRdb redid the calling of the RT-PCR reads with MiXCR, one entry per CDR3 protein. The sample lists about 920 distinct CDR3 sequences, around 80% occurring once. This TCR came from a female donor who received the yellow fever vaccine. Sample: T cells from blood (PBMCs), unsorted or a sorted subset (not recorded which), taken before or after yellow fever vaccination (not recorded which). The V gene is TRBV7-6, the J gene TRBJ2-7, with D possibly called TRBD1 or TRBD2 (7 bases each). The chain's CDR3 is CASSLGQGGAYEQYF. The CDR3 DNA is TGTGCCAGCAGCTTAGGTCAGGGGGGGGCCTACGAGCAGTACTTC.